A single sample is the source of the 19 T cell receptor beta chains below, sequenced in a study of beta chain features in type 1 diabetes. TCRB transcripts that were expressed got sequenced, as all of the isolated RNA had been reverse transcribed. Assay: immunoSEQ multiplex PCR; the TCRdb copy retains only in-frame clones and omits some. The repertoire holds 680,000 or so clones, roughly a sixth seen once, with 0.09% to 0.095% in the top ten. The sequenced sample consisted of naive CD4+ T cells from blood. Receptors originate from a man between 18 and 29 years old in good health.

J is TRBJ1-3 and V is TRBV28, with D unclear. The CDR3 is 16 residues long. The V gene's germline CDR1 is MDHEN and CDR2 SYDVKM. V lost 6 bases, J lost 0 bases, and 15 bases lay in between. The CDR3 region is CASRTWAGGSGNTIYF. The DNA for the CDR3 is TGTGCCAGCAGGACCTGGGCAGGCGGCTCTGGAAACACCATATATTTT.

This clone was observed once. The chain has TRBV30 and TRBJ1-6, with D perhaps matching TRBD1 (6 bases). Trimming took 4 bases from V and 9 from J, leaving 16 bases between them. The CDR3 length is 14 residues. The V gene's germline CDR1 is GTSNPN and CDR2 SVGIG (reference sequence). The CDR3 DNA reads as TGTGCCTGGAACCCATGGACAGAAACTTCACCCCTCCACTTT. Amino acids: CAWNPWTETSPLHF.

This clone turned up a few times. The V and J genes are TRBV19 and TRBJ1-2; D call uncertain. Per the germline V gene, CDR1 is LNHDA and CDR2 is SQIVND (reference sequence). The V end lost 5 bases, the J end lost 10 bases, and 20 bases lay between the germline ends. CDR3 length: 14 residues. CDR3 sequence (DNA): TGTGCCAGTAGTCCGAGAAACCCGGAGAGGGTCTACACCTTC. Protein: CASSPRNPERVYTF.

The V gene is TRBV10-3, the J gene TRBJ1-1; D gene ambiguous. The ends were cut back, 6 bases at V and 4 bases at J, with 12 bases in the middle. Germline V lookup: CDR1 ENHRY, CDR2 SYGVKD. The CDR3 length is 13 residues. CDR3 sequence (DNA): TGTGCCATCAGCCGGGAGGGAGGCACTGAAGCTTTCTTT. This translates into CAISREGGTEAFF.

This clone was counted between two and nine times. This sequence joins TRBV7-3 and TRBJ2-2; D may be TRBD1 (5 bases). Deletions cut 3 bases from V and 3 bases from J, with 8 bases between. Per the germline V gene, CDR1 is SGHTA and CDR2 is FQGTGA. CDR3 length: 14 amino acids. CDR3 amino acids: CASSFDRYTGELFF. Written as DNA, the CDR3 is TGTGCCAGCAGCTTCGACAGATACACCGGGGAGCTGTTTTTT.

This clone was counted a few times. The CDR3 sequence: CASMGGRLNNEQFF. The CDR3, as DNA: TGCGCCAGCATGGGAGGGAGATTGAACAATGAGCAGTTCTTC. V gene TRBV5-1 combines with J gene TRBJ2-1, with 7 bases matching TRBD2. V trimming: 6 bases; J trimming: 5 bases; junction bases outside the gene matches: 8. CDR1 is SGHRS, CDR2 YFSETQ, per germline. The CDR3 is made up of 14 amino acids.

The chain recombines TRBV4-2 with TRBJ2-1; TRBD2 agrees at 8 bases. In germline, CDR1 is LGHNA, CDR2 YNFKEQ. This CDR3 has 17 residues. Germline trimming cut 1 base from V and 0 bases from J; bases unmatched to any gene: 5. Here the CDR3 DNA reads TGTGCCAGCAGCCAAGGGTCCAGCGGGGGCTCCTACAATGAGCAGTTCTTC. It translates to CASSQGSSGGSYNEQFF.

This clone was observed a handful of times. The chain has TRBV30 and TRBJ2-1; D unresolved. This CDR3 has 13 residues. The germline CDR1 and CDR2 sequences are GTSNPN and SVGIG (reference sequence). With 0 bases removed from V and 2 bases from J, the gap between germline ends came to 5 bases. Here the CDR3 reads CAWSVGAYNEQFF. Written as DNA, the CDR3 is TGTGCCTGGAGTGTAGGTGCCTACAATGAGCAGTTCTTC. Complete variable domain (other parts from reference TRBV30 and TRBJ2-1): SQTIHQWPATLVQPVGSPLSLECTVEGTSNPNLYWYRQAAGRGLQLLFYSVGIGQISSEVPQNLSASRPQDRQFILSSKKLLLSDSGFYLCAWSVGAYNEQFFGPGTRLTVL.

This clone has more than one count but fewer than ten. The chain has TRBV7-9 and TRBJ2-3; 9 bases agree with TRBD2. This CDR3 spans 15 amino acids. Germline V gene data show CDR1 as SEHNR and CDR2 as FQNEAQ (reference sequence). V shed 4 bases and J 5 bases; nucleotides not matched to a gene: 7. In DNA, the CDR3 is TGTGCCAGCAGCTATCCGGGACTAGCAGGAGATACGCAGTATTTT. Translating it yields CASSYPGLAGDTQYF.

In this sample, this clone turned up once. This chain links TRBV18 with TRBJ2-3; no clear D. Trimming pared 3 bases from V and 1 base from J, leaving 8 bases between. This CDR3 is 14 amino acids long. In germline, CDR1 is KGHSH, CDR2 LQKENI. The CDR3 sequence: CASSPSRGTDTQYF. The CDR3 DNA sequence: TGTGCCAGCTCACCGTCAAGGGGCACAGATACGCAGTATTTT.

Remarks on this clone: Other nucleotide sequences in the sample specify the same CDR3. V and J are TRBV29-1 and TRBJ1-2; 10 nucleotides align to TRBD1. The CDR3 extends over 12 amino acids. Germline loops: CDR1 SQVTM, CDR2 ANQGSEA. V lost 6 bases and J lost 5; bases outside the gene matches: 3. The CDR3 bases are TGCAGCGTCGGACAGGGGGGGTATGGCTACACCTTC. Translated, it gives CSVGQGGYGYTF.

The chain couples TRBV6-5 to TRBJ1-1; 7 bases line up with TRBD1. The CDR3 is 13 residues long. V lost 2 bases, J lost 11 bases, and 8 bases stayed unmatched. Germline V lookup: CDR1 MNHEY, CDR2 SVGAGI. CDR3 nucleotide sequence: TGTGCCAGCAGTTACACCGGGACAGAGGGGGCTTTCTTT. It translates to CASSYTGTEGAFF.

The rearrangement joins TRBV10-3 to TRBJ2-3; D is ambiguous. Germline CDR1 reads ENHRY; CDR2 reads SYGVKD. V lost 7 bases and J lost 0, with 11 bases in between. This CDR3 region has 14 residues. CDR3 bases: TGTGCCATCACGGGCGGTTTTAGCACAGATACGCAGTATTTT. Its protein product is CAITGGFSTDTQYF.

V usage is TRBV7-6 and J usage is TRBJ1-4; D is uncertain. CDR3 length: 16 amino acids. Germline CDR1 is SGHVS and CDR2 is FNYEAQ. V was trimmed by 1 base and J by 0 bases, leaving 9 bases between them. The CDR3 bases are TGTGCCAGCAGCTTAGAGGGTTTTGCAACTAATGAAAAACTGTTTTTT. Its translation: CASSLEGFATNEKLFF.

J is TRBJ2-3 and V is TRBV5-6; tentative D call: TRBD1 (6 bases). CDR1 and CDR2 (germline): SGHDT, YYEEEE. V was clipped by 4 bases and J by 1 base, with 22 bases between them. The CDR3 has 18 residues. DNA of the CDR3: TGTGCCAGCAGCACCGACCGGGACACAGTTTACCGCACAGATACGCAGTATTTT. Residues: CASSTDRDTVYRTDTQYF.

To note about this clone: Other DNA sequences of this sample code for an identical CDR3. V usage is TRBV5-1 and J usage is TRBJ1-5; D possibly corresponds to TRBD1 (6 bases). Germline V gives CDR1 SGHRS, CDR2 YFSETQ. The length of the CDR3 is 14 residues. The V gene lost 0 bases and the J gene lost 3 bases, with 7 bases spanning the gap. The chain's CDR3 is CASSLGQANQPQHF. CDR3 coding DNA: TGCGCCAGCAGCTTGGGACAGGCCAATCAGCCCCAGCATTTT. Variable domain in full (rest from reference TRBV5-1 and TRBJ1-5): KAGVTQTPRYLIKTRGQQVTLSCSPISGHRSVSWYQQTPGQGLQFLFEYFSETQRNKGNFPGRFSGRQFSNSRSEMNVSTLELGDSALYLCASSLGQANQPQHFGDGTRLSIL.

This clone was recorded a few times. The CDR3 DNA reads TGTGCCAGCAGCCAAGATTCATGGATACCCAACCCCTATGGCTACACCTTC. Translated, it gives CASSQDSWIPNPYGYTF. The chain is built from TRBV14 and TRBJ1-2; no reliable D call. From germline, CDR1 is SGHDN and CDR2 FVKESK. The V end was cut by 0 bases, the J end by 4 bases, with 18 bases between. This CDR3 is 17 amino acids long.

This chain links TRBV29-1 with TRBJ2-7; D unresolved. V was cut by 4 bases and J by 3 bases, with 7 bases left in between. In germline, CDR1 is SQVTM, CDR2 ANQGSEA. The CDR3 loop spans 11 amino acids. In DNA form, the CDR3 reads TGCAGCGTTGGAGTAGTCTACGAGCAGTACTTC. It specifies CSVGVVYEQYF.

J is TRBJ2-7 and V is TRBV2; weak D call: TRBD1 (6 bases). Trimming stripped 6 bases from V and 4 bases from J, with 13 bases between. Germline V gene lookup returns CDR1 SNHLY and CDR2 FYNNEI. The CDR3 extends over 13 amino acids. CDR3 amino acids: CASRRDMGYEQYF. DNA for the CDR3: TGTGCCAGCAGGAGGGACATGGGGTACGAGCAGTACTTC. The variable domain in full, with the rest retrieved from reference TRBV2 and TRBJ2-7, is EPEVTQTPSHQVTQMGQEVILRCVPISNHLYFYWYRQILGQKVEFLVSFYNNEISEKSEIFDDQFSVERPDGSNFTLKIRSTKLEDSAMYFCASRRDMGYEQYFGPGTRLTVT.